What follows are 5 T cell receptor beta chains derived from one specimen sequenced in a study of cytomegalovirus exposure and HLA in healthy donors. It was with 60 Vbeta and 13 Jbeta primers that the PCR ran. TCRdb keeps only in-frame clones here, not all; method: immunoSEQ multiplex PCR. Of about 94,000 clones in the sample, about three fifths were seen once. The sequenced sample consisted of PBMCs. All receptors come from a man aged 30 to 45 in good health and CMV-seronegative.

Of note for this clone: The sample carries other DNA sequences with the same CDR3. V is TRBV4-2 and J is TRBJ2-1; D unclear. V was trimmed by 0 bases and J by 0 bases, leaving 6 bases between them. This CDR3 is built from 15 residues. The V gene's germline CDR1 is LGHNA and CDR2 YNFKEQ. CDR3 amino acids: CASSQEYSSYNEQFF. In DNA form, the CDR3 reads TGTGCCAGCAGCCAAGAGTACAGCTCCTACAATGAGCAGTTCTTC.

The rearrangement links TRBV7-2 to TRBJ1-2; D is possibly TRBD1 (6 bases). CDR1 is SGHTA, CDR2 FQGNSA, per germline. The CDR3 covers 16 residues. V was trimmed by 5 bases and J by 8 bases, leaving 24 bases between them. The CDR3 coding sequence is TGTGCCAGCAGCGCAACACCGGGACAAGGGGCGCGGGGCTACACCTTC. It codes for CASSATPGQGARGYTF.

This rearrangement joins TRBV5-4 to TRBJ2-4; TRBD2 aligns across 11 bases. Unmatched junction bases numbered 13, after V lost 0 bases and J lost 8 bases. Germline CDR1 and CDR2: SGHNT and YYREEE (reference sequence). This CDR3 has 18 amino acids. The CDR3 DNA reads TGTGCCAGCAGCTTGGGATCTCAGACTAGCGGGAAAGGTTACATTCAGTACTTC. This gives the protein CASSLGSQTSGKGYIQYF.

This rearrangement joins TRBV7-9 to TRBJ2-2, with TRBD2 matching 7 bases. Germline CDR1 SEHNR, CDR2 FQNEAQ (reference sequence). This CDR3 spans 14 amino acids. J was trimmed by 4 bases and V by 4 bases; bases with no gene match: 3. This chain's CDR3 is CASSWSGGTGELFF. The DNA for the CDR3 is TGTGCCAGCAGCTGGTCGGGGGGCACCGGGGAGCTGTTTTTT.

This clone showed up just a few times. The chain couples TRBV7-3 to TRBJ2-7; 12 bases are shared with TRBD2. There are 19 residues in the CDR3. Germline loops: CDR1 SGHTA, CDR2 FQGTGA. V shed 4 bases, J shed 0 bases, and the junction held 13 bases outside the gene matches. The CDR3 is CASSSNGGLAGPSSYEQYF. In nucleotides, the CDR3 is TGTGCCAGCAGCTCCAACGGGGGACTAGCGGGCCCGAGCTCCTACGAGCAGTACTTC.